Each of the 20 T cell receptor beta chains below was sequenced from the same sample in a study of cytomegalovirus exposure and HLA in healthy donors. The study ran its PCR with 60 Vbeta and 13 Jbeta primers. Assay used: immunoSEQ multiplex PCR; TCRdb lists only in-frame clones, some missing. The sample holds roughly 100,000 clones, approximately 72% seen once. The sample consisted of PBMCs. These receptors were collected from a man aged 25-45 years in good health and CMV-seronegative.

This clone showed up just a few times. CDR3 loop: CACTDHRDWKAYEQYF. The DNA for the CDR3 is TGTGCCTGCACTGATCACCGGGACTGGAAAGCCTACGAGCAGTACTTC. This chain links TRBV6-1 with TRBJ2-7; maybe TRBD2 (6 bases). Germline CDR1 is MNHNS and CDR2 is SASEGT. The V end lost 11 bases, the J end lost 2 bases, and 25 bases lay between the germline ends. The CDR3 covers 16 residues.

This chain links TRBV19 with TRBJ2-7, with D perhaps matching TRBD1 (5 bases). Trimming took 1 base from V and 0 from J, leaving 7 bases between them. The germline gives CDR1 LNHDA, CDR2 SQIVND (reference sequence). The CDR3 is 14 residues long. The CDR3 spells CASSIAGNSYEQYF. The CDR3 DNA reads TGTGCCAGTAGTATAGCAGGGAACTCCTACGAGCAGTACTTC.

The CDR3 nucleotides read TGTGCCAGCAGTTGGCGGTCTGCTAGCGGCACAGATACGCAGTATTTT. Its translation: CASSWRSASGTDTQYF. The chain uses TRBV27 and TRBJ2-3; D might be TRBD2 (6 bases). Deletions cut 4 bases from V and 1 base from J, with 15 bases between. The CDR3 spans 16 residues. Germline lookup yields CDR1 MNHEY and CDR2 SMNVEV (reference sequence).

The chain is built from TRBV5-1 and TRBJ2-5; 7 bases fit TRBD1. The J call may be in error: the DNA end matches TRBJ2-7 better. From germline, CDR1 is SGHRS and CDR2 YFSETQ. The CDR3 totals 14 residues. CDR3 sequence reads: CASSLDRNSYEQYF. The CDR3 DNA follows: TGCGCCAGCAGCCTGGACAGGAACTCCTACGAGCAGTACTTC.

The chain uses TRBV15 and TRBJ1-5; no clear D. Per the germline V gene, CDR1 is LNHNV and CDR2 is YYDKDF (reference sequence). The CDR3 has 18 residues. V was pared by 0 bases and J by 2 bases, with 17 bases between. CDR3 DNA: TGTGCCACCAGCAGAGATGGGCAATTGGAGGATGGCAATCAGCCCCAGCATTTT. Its translation: CATSRDGQLEDGNQPQHF.

V usage is TRBV29-1 and J usage is TRBJ2-1; 11 bases are a match to TRBD2. V dropped 5 bases and J dropped 4; count of bases not matched to a gene: 10. CDR1 is SQVTM and CDR2 is ANQGSEA in the germline V gene. The CDR3 runs to 16 residues. CDR3 sequence: CSVLWVAGGEYNEQFF. CDR3 nucleotide sequence: TGCAGCGTTCTATGGGTAGCGGGGGGGGAGTACAATGAGCAGTTCTTC.

V is TRBV5-1 and J is TRBJ2-7, with 9 bases matching TRBD1. From germline, CDR1 is SGHRS and CDR2 YFSETQ. This CDR3 comprises 14 residues. The trim removed 0 bases at V and 2 bases at J, leaving 0 bases unmatched. The CDR3 sequence is CASSLGQGAYEQYF. CDR3 bases: TGCGCCAGCAGCTTGGGACAGGGGGCCTACGAGCAGTACTTC.

The chain joins TRBV2 to TRBJ2-2; 12 nucleotides line up with TRBD1. The V segment lost 6 bases and the J segment 5 bases; nucleotides outside the gene matches: 10. The CDR3 is 17 amino acids. Germline V gives CDR1 SNHLY, CDR2 FYNNEI. CDR3 sequence (DNA): TGTGCCAGCAGATTACCGGGACAGGGGGCGCGGACCGGGGAGCTGTTTTTT. It yields the protein CASRLPGQGARTGELFF. Based on the CDR3 plus reference TRBV2 and TRBJ2-2, the full variable domain is EPEVTQTPSHQVTQMGQEVILRCVPISNHLYFYWYRQILGQKVEFLVSFYNNEISEKSEIFDDQFSVERPDGSNFTLKIRSTKLEDSAMYFCASRLPGQGARTGELFFGEGSRLTVL.

This clone occurred once. The chain employs TRBV7-2 and TRBJ2-3; 8 bases fit TRBD2. J gave up 0 bases and V 4 bases, and 3 bases lay outside the gene matches. Germline assignment: CDR1 SGHTA and CDR2 FQGNSA. This CDR3 spans 15 amino acids. The CDR3: CASSYQRGSTDTQYF. In DNA form, the CDR3 reads TGTGCCAGCAGCTACCAGCGGGGGAGCACAGATACGCAGTATTTT.

The rearrangement uses TRBV29-1 and TRBJ2-2; D is possibly TRBD1 (5 bases). The CDR3 runs 12 residues. The V end was cut by 6 bases, the J end by 2 bases, with 7 bases between. CDR1 and CDR2 (germline): SQVTM, ANQGSEA. CDR3 nucleotides: TGCAGCGTGACAGAAAACACCGGGGAGCTGTTTTTT. This sequence encodes CSVTENTGELFF.

A single count supports this clone. The V and J genes are TRBV11-2 and TRBJ2-7; D might be TRBD1 (5 bases). The ends were cut back, 3 bases at V and 5 bases at J, with 11 bases in the middle. The CDR3 runs to 13 residues. Germline CDR1 SGHAT, CDR2 FQNNGV. In DNA form, the CDR3 reads TGTGCCAGCAGCTTCGGACAAGTCAACGAGCAGTACTTC. Its translation is CASSFGQVNEQYF.

This clone was counted a few times. V and J are TRBV18 and TRBJ2-1, with TRBD2 matching over 11 bases. This CDR3 is built from 15 residues. In germline, CDR1 is KGHSH, CDR2 LQKENI. The V and J ends lost 2 bases and 5 bases, in that order; junction bases with no gene match: 2. CDR3 sequence reads: CASSPGLAGHNEQFF. The CDR3 nucleotides are TGTGCCAGCTCACCAGGACTAGCGGGCCACAATGAGCAGTTCTTC.

CDR3 bases: TGTGCCAGCAGCACCGGACAGGGAGGTTTCTCTGGAAACACCATATATTTT. Amino acids: CASSTGQGGFSGNTIYF. The chain recombines TRBV9 with TRBJ1-3; 8 nucleotides align to TRBD1. This CDR3 region has 17 residues. Trimming took 4 bases from V and 0 from J; bases not matched to a gene: 9. Germline assignment: CDR1 SGDLS and CDR2 YYNGEE.

The rearrangement links TRBV4-1 to TRBJ2-7, with TRBD2 matching over 7 bases. Germline CDR1 and CDR2: MGHRA and YSYEKL. CDR3 length: 15 amino acids. V was pared by 0 bases and J by 2 bases, with 4 bases of the junction left unmatched. The CDR3 DNA reads as TGCGCCAGCAGCCAAGATGCCAGCGGGGCCTACGAGCAGTACTTC. Protein: CASSQDASGAYEQYF.

The table lists this clone with a count of one. The rearrangement joins TRBV10-2 to TRBJ2-7; D uncertain. Trimming removed 9 bases from V and 2 bases from J, with 11 bases in between. The CDR3 spans 12 residues. Per germline, CDR1 WSHSY and CDR2 SAAADI. The CDR3 DNA sequence: TGCGCCAGGCTCACAGAGACCTACGAGCAGTACTTC. It yields the protein CARLTETYEQYF.

J is TRBJ1-2 and V is TRBV7-9, with 8 bases that match TRBD1. The V gene's germline CDR1 is SEHNR and CDR2 FQNEAQ (reference sequence). V lost 5 bases to trimming and J lost 4 bases; unmatched junction nucleotides: 6. This CDR3 comprises 14 residues. Written as DNA, the CDR3 is TGTGCCAGCAGCCGCACCCAGGGGGCCTATGGCTACACCTTC. It translates to CASSRTQGAYGYTF.

The rearrangement uses TRBV7-9 and TRBJ2-7; 7 nucleotides match TRBD1. Germline V lookup: CDR1 SEHNR, CDR2 FQNEAQ (reference sequence). The CDR3 is made up of 14 amino acids. Trimming took 4 bases from V and 4 from J; bases not matched to a gene: 7. This CDR3 is CASSSIDRAYEQYF. The CDR3 DNA sequence: TGTGCCAGCAGCTCAATTGACAGGGCTTACGAGCAGTACTTC.

The chain recombines TRBV18 with TRBJ1-1, with D uncertain. Germline CDR1 reads KGHSH; CDR2 reads LQKENI. Trimming took 2 bases from V and 6 from J, leaving 7 bases between them. CDR3 length: 12 residues. The CDR3 nucleotides are TGTGCCAGCTCACCAGCTCGGGCTGAAGCTTTCTTT. Protein product: CASSPARAEAFF.

This clone turned up a few times. The gene calls are TRBV14 and TRBJ2-7; perhaps TRBD1 as D (6 bases). The CDR3 covers 13 residues. Deletions cut 5 bases from V and 5 bases from J, with 13 bases between. Germline V gene lookup returns CDR1 SGHDN and CDR2 FVKESK. In DNA, the CDR3 is TGTGCCAGCAGCAAAAACAGGGTCCACGAGCAGTACTTC. Its protein product is CASSKNRVHEQYF. Full variable domain (outside the CDR3, taken from reference TRBV14 and TRBJ2-7): EAGVTQFPSHSVIEKGQTVTLRCDPISGHDNLYWYRRVMGKEIKFLLHFVKESKQDESGMPNNRFLAERTGGTYSTLKVQPAELEDSGVYFCASSKNRVHEQYFGPGTRLTVT.

This clone was detected only once. The V and J genes are TRBV11-2 and TRBJ1-1; D gene ambiguous. The CDR3 runs to 14 residues. CDR1 is SGHAT and CDR2 is FQNNGV in the germline V gene. V dropped 1 base and J dropped 0 bases, with 6 bases sitting between them. This CDR3 reads CASSLVLLNTEAFF. CDR3 in DNA: TGTGCCAGCAGCTTAGTTCTCTTGAACACTGAAGCTTTCTTT.